The clone carrying this TCR beta chain was counted once. The antigen remains undetermined. V lost 8 bases to trimming and J lost 0 bases; unmatched junction nucleotides: 3. Germline-derived CDR1 and CDR2 are MNHEY and SVGAGI. CDR3 length: 13 amino acids. The data originate from a study of cytomegalovirus exposure and HLA in healthy donors. The PCR used 60 Vbeta and 13 Jbeta primers. Sequencing was performed with immunoSEQ multiplex PCR; in TCRdb, only in-frame clones are kept and a portion is missing. The sample yields roughly 290,000 clones, around 90% seen once. Study results and limitations: In an earlier analysis, productive rearrangement rates for most beta V segments clustered near 87% or 30%. Excluded: some indistinguishable V segments such as TRBV6-2 and TRBV6-3.

Donors likely had unrecorded immune exposures despite being nominally healthy when sampled. Sequencing input: PBMCs. The receptor's source is a woman younger than 30 in good health and CMV-seronegative. This chain links TRBV6-5 with TRBJ1-1, with 7 bases aligning to TRBD1. The CDR3 coding sequence is TGTGCCAGCGGGGACAGCATGAACACTGAAGCTTTCTTT. It specifies CASGDSMNTEAFF.